A selection of T cell receptor beta chains follows, all from one sample in a study of T-cell memory formation after mild COVID-19. TCRdb reanalysed the 5' RACE reads using MiXCR and keeps one entry per CDR3 protein. The data show 450,000 to 650,000 distinct CDR3 sequences, 20% seen once. The sequenced sample was PBMCs or a T cell subset sorted from them (not recorded which). The source of these receptors is an adult woman who had mild COVID-19 (a few samples of this study predate the infection). Cell type and time point are not known. Both conserved end residues are part of each CDR3. The order of the fields is D gene, clone size, V gene, J gene, CDR3 DNA, CDR3 protein. D genes are given only for firm matches. The listing skips clone size in some rows; elsewhere it reads once, few, many or a size class.

NA,NA,TRBV29-1,TRBJ1-3,TGCAGCGCGGTTTACTCTGGAAACACCATATATTTT,CSAVYSGNTIYF
NA,few,TRBV7-2,TRBJ1-5,TGTGCCAGCAGCTTAAAGGGACGAGGAAGCAATCAGCCCCAGCATTTT,CASSLKGRGSNQPQHF
NA,once,TRBV7-8,TRBJ2-5,TGTGCCAGCAGCTTACAGTCCCTCCAAGAGACCCAGTACTTC,CASSLQSLQETQYF
NA,NA,TRBV5-1,TRBJ2-1,TGCGCCAGCAGCTTGGCGGTTTACAATGAGCAGTTCTTC,CASSLAVYNEQFF
TRBD2,NA,TRBV5-1,TRBJ2-7,TGCGCCAGCAGTCCCTCGGGGGGGACCTACGAGCAGTACTTC,CASSPSGGTYEQYF
TRBD2,NA,TRBV14,TRBJ2-1,TGTGCCAGCAGCCAAGAAGCTAGCGGGAGGGGTAGCTCCTACAATGAGCAGTTCTTC,CASSQEASGRGSSYNEQFF
TRBD2,NA,TRBV29-1,TRBJ2-1,TGCAGCGTTGATGGACTAGCGGGGAGTGAGCAGTTCTTC,CSVDGLAGSEQFF
TRBD1,NA,TRBV11-2,TRBJ2-2,TGTGCCAGCAGCGCAGGGACAGGGAATGAGGTCCGGGAGCTGTTTTTT,CASSAGTGNEVRELFF
NA,NA,TRBV5-5,TRBJ2-7,TGTGCCAGCAGCTTGGTTCCAGGGGACGAGCAGTACTTC,CASSLVPGDEQYF
NA,few,TRBV5-6,TRBJ1-1,TGTGCCAGCAGCCGGATAAACACTGAAGCTTTCTTT,CASSRINTEAFF
TRBD2,few,TRBV12-3/TRBV12-4,TRBJ2-1,TGTGCCAGCAGTTTACTAGCGGGGAAGGGTGAGCAGTTCTTC,CASSLLAGKGEQFF
TRBD1,NA,TRBV6-1,TRBJ1-5,TGTGCCAGCAGGGACAGGCCCGTCGATTACAGCAATCAGCCCCAGCATTTT,CASRDRPVDYSNQPQHF
TRBD2,NA,TRBV20-1,TRBJ2-5,TGCAGTGCACGGGGACTAGGAGAGACCCAGTACTTC,CSARGLGETQYF
TRBD2,NA,TRBV20-1,TRBJ2-7,TGCAGTGCTAGAAGCCTAGCGGGGAACTCCTACGAGCAGTACTTC,CSARSLAGNSYEQYF
TRBD2,NA,TRBV9,TRBJ2-3,TGTGCCAGCAGCGTAGGTGGACTAGCGAAATCGGATACGCAGTATTTT,CASSVGGLAKSDTQYF
NA,NA,TRBV10-3,TRBJ1-1,TGTGCCATCAGTGAAGTCGGACGCTCACGTAGAGGAGCTTTCTTT,CAISEVGRSRRGAFF
NA,few,TRBV24-1,TRBJ2-1,TGTGCCACCGCACAGGGCTACAATGAGCAGTTCTTC,CATAQGYNEQFF
NA,few,TRBV19,TRBJ1-2,TGTGCCAGTAGGGCTCAGGGGCACCTCTATGGCTACACCTTC,CASRAQGHLYGYTF
TRBD2,NA,TRBV4-1,TRBJ2-5,TGCGCCAGCAGCCAAGTGGGAGGGCTAGCGGGGGAAGAGACCCAGTACTTC,CASSQVGGLAGEETQYF
TRBD1,NA,TRBV7-9,TRBJ2-7,TGTGCCAGCAGCCCCGCCCAGGACAGGCTCTCCTACGAGCAGTACTTC,CASSPAQDRLSYEQYF
NA,few,TRBV4-1,TRBJ2-1,TGCGCCAGCAGCCAAGATAGGTGGGGCTGGCAGTTCTTC,CASSQDRWGWQFF
NA,few,TRBV5-5,TRBJ1-2,TGTGCCAGCAGCTTGGAGGGTACCAACTATGGCTACACCTTC,CASSLEGTNYGYTF
NA,few,TRBV5-1,TRBJ2-2,TGCGCCAGCAGCTGGAACCGGGATTTTAGCACCGGGGAGCTGTTTTTT,CASSWNRDFSTGELFF